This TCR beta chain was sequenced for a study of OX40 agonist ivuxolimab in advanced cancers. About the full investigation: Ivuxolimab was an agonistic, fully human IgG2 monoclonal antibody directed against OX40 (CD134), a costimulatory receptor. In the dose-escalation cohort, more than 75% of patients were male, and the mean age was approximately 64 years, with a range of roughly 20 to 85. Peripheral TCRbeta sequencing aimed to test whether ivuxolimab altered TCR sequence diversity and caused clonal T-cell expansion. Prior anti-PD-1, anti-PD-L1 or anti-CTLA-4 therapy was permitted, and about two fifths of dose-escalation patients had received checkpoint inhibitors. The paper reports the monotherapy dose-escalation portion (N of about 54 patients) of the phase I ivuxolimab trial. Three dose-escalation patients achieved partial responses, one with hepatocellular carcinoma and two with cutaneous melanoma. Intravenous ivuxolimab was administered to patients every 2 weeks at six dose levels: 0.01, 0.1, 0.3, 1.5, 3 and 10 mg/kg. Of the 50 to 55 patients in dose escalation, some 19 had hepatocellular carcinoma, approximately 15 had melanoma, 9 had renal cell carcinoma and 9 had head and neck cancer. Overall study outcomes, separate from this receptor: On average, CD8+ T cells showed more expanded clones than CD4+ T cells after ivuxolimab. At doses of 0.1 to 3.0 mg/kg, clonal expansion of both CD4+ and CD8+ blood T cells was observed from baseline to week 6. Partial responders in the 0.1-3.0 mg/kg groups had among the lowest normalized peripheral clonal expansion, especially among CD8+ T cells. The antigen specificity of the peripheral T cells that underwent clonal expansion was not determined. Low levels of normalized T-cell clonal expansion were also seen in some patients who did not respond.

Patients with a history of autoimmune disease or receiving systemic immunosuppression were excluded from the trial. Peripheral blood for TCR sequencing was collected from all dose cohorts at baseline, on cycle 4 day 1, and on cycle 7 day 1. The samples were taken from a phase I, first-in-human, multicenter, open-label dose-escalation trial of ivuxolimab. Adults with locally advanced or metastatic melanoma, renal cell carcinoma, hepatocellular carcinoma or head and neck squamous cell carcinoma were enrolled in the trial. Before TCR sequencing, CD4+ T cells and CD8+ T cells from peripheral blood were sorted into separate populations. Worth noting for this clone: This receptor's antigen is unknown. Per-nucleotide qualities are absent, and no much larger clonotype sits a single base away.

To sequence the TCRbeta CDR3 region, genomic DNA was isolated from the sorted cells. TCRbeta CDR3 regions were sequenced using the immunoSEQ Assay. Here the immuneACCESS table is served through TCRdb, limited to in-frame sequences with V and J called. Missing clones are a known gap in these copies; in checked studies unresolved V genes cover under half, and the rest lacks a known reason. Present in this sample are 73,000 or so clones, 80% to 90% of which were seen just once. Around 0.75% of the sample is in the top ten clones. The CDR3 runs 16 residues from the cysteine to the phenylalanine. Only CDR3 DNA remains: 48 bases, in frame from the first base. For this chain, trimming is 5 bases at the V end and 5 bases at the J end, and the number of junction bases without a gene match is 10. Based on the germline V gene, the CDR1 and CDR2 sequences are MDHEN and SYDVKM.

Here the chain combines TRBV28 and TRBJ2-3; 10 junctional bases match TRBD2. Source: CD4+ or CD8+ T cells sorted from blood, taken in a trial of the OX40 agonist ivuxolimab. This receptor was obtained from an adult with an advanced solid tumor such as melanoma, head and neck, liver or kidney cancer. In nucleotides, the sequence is TGTGCCAGCAGTGGTCCGGCAGCGGGAGGGGTAGATACGCAGTATTTT. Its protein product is CASSGPAAGGVDTQYF.